This T cell receptor beta chain was retrieved from a study of immune evolution from preneoplasia to lung adenocarcinoma. Remarks on this clone: Its antigen remains unidentified.

Per germline, CDR1 GTSNPN and CDR2 SVGIG (reference sequence). This CDR3 region has 15 residues. V trimming: 5 bases; J trimming: 8 bases; junction bases outside the gene matches: 12. General study findings and limits: Normal lung had highest clonality; later lesions appeared denser, more diverse. Normal lung had the highest top T cell clone frequencies.

Assay used: immunoSEQ multiplex PCR; TCRdb lists only in-frame clones, some missing. The table shows about 11,000 clones, with about 74% occurring only once. Between the mid-2010s and the late 2010s, patients underwent resection in Japan or China. The J gene is TRBJ2-2, the V gene TRBV30, with TRBD2 matching 9 bases. Sequencing was carried out using FFPE normal lung tissue adjacent to the tumor. This TCR was recovered from a person between 55 and 69 years old with lung adenocarcinoma. Some clones in this sample may be carry-over from other donors' samples. The CDR3: CAWEGAGGVKGELFF. CDR3 sequence (DNA): TGTGCCTGGGAGGGAGCGGGAGGTGTGAAAGGGGAGCTGTTTTTT.